The T cell receptor beta chain described here comes from a study of patients and donors after allogeneic stem cell transplantation. One entry per CDR3 protein, called by TCRdb with MiXCR from the RT-PCR reads. The repertoire holds hundreds of thousands of distinct CDR3 sequences, with around 15% as singletons. V was shortened by 6 bases and J by 5 bases, with 14 bases between the two germline ends. This CDR3 has 13 amino acids. Germline V gives CDR1 SGHDT, CDR2 YYEEEE. The sequence was obtained from a human donor who was either an allogeneic HSCT recipient or a stem cell or donor lymphocyte infusion donor (not recorded which). It is not recorded whose cells these are; they may come from a transplant donor. Sequenced sample: blood, either unsorted or a sorted T cell fraction (not recorded which). The V and J genes are TRBV5-6 and TRBJ2-5, with D perhaps being TRBD1 or TRBD2 (5 bases each). This CDR3 is CASTGPPGETQYF. Here the CDR3 DNA reads TGTGCCAGCACGGGACCGCCCGGGGAGACCCAGTACTTC.